One sample yielded the 21 T cell receptor beta chains listed below, sequenced in a study of blood T cell repertoires in COVID-19. Method: immunoSEQ multiplex PCR; TCRdb's copy keeps in-frame clones and lacks some. The sample has about 220,000 clones, around 84% seen once. The sample comprised peripheral blood. Receptors originate from a man aged 50 or older with active or convalescent COVID-19.

This clone appeared a single time. V gene TRBV18 combines with J gene TRBJ1-2; a possible D gene is TRBD1 (5 bases). Germline CDR1 reads KGHSH; CDR2 reads LQKENI. The V gene lost 3 bases and the J gene lost 4 bases, with 15 bases spanning the gap. CDR3 size: 15 residues. Written as DNA, the CDR3 is TGTGCCAGCTCACCCCAGGAGACAGAGTCCTATGGCTACACCTTC. Protein: CASSPQETESYGYTF.

This clone was counted a single time. V gene TRBV5-6 combines with J gene TRBJ2-5; 7 bases align to TRBD1. The CDR3 length is 14 residues. Germline CDR1 and CDR2: SGHDT and YYEEEE. Trimming cost V 2 bases and J 3 bases; bases outside gene matches: 4. The CDR3 protein is CASSFIDREETQYF. DNA of the CDR3: TGTGCCAGCAGCTTCATAGACAGGGAAGAGACCCAGTACTTC.

The genes are TRBV11-2 and TRBJ1-6; 7 bases match TRBD1. This CDR3 has 16 residues. V lost 8 bases to trimming and J lost 2 bases; unmatched junction nucleotides: 9. The V gene's germline CDR1 is SGHAT and CDR2 FQNNGV. The CDR3 reads CASGLLTGAYNSPLHF. The CDR3 coding sequence is TGTGCCAGCGGGCTATTAACAGGGGCCTATAATTCACCCCTCCACTTT.

The chain uses TRBV27 and TRBJ2-7, with 10 positions matching TRBD1. Trimming took 0 bases from V and 2 from J; bases not matched to a gene: 4. Germline V gene sequence: CDR1 MNHEY, CDR2 SMNVEV (reference sequence). The CDR3 runs to 16 residues. The DNA of the CDR3 is TGTGCCAGCAGTTTATCGTGGGGACAGGGGCCCTACGAGCAGTACTTC. This sequence encodes CASSLSWGQGPYEQYF.

This chain links TRBV5-1 with TRBJ2-1; 7 nucleotides align to TRBD2. Per the germline V gene, CDR1 is SGHRS and CDR2 is YFSETQ. The CDR3 spans 14 residues. Trimming took 5 bases from V and 2 from J; bases not matched to a gene: 4. The CDR3 region is CASRISGTYNEQFF. DNA of the CDR3: TGCGCCAGCAGAATCAGCGGGACCTACAATGAGCAGTTCTTC.

This clone showed up just a few times. The V and J genes are TRBV5-1 and TRBJ2-7, with TRBD2 matching over 13 bases. The trim removed 4 bases at V and 2 bases at J, leaving 3 bases unmatched. The CDR3 totals 15 residues. CDR1 and CDR2 from the germline V gene are SGHRS and YFSETQ. CDR3 DNA sequence: TGCGCCAGCAGCCTCGGACTAGCGGGGGCCTACGAGCAGTACTTC. Encoded protein: CASSLGLAGAYEQYF.

The chain is built from TRBV19 and TRBJ1-6; a weak D match, TRBD1 (6 bases). The CDR3 totals 15 residues. Germline V lookup: CDR1 LNHDA, CDR2 SQIVND (reference sequence). Trimming took off 6 bases at V and 2 bases at J, with 11 bases between the two ends. The CDR3 sequence is CASRGAGAYNSPLHF. CDR3 bases: TGTGCCAGTAGGGGGGCCGGGGCCTATAATTCACCCCTCCACTTT.

The sample holds one count of this clone. The chain employs TRBV4-1 and TRBJ2-1; no reliable D call. Trimming took off 0 bases at V and 0 bases at J, with 6 bases between the two ends. The V gene's germline CDR1 is MGHRA and CDR2 YSYEKL. This CDR3 is built from 15 residues. The CDR3 reads CASSQDKSSYNEQFF. The CDR3 nucleotides are TGCGCCAGCAGCCAAGATAAGAGCTCCTACAATGAGCAGTTCTTC.

The gene calls are TRBV15 and TRBJ2-4; D is ambiguous. The V gene lost 1 base and the J gene lost 0 bases, with 19 bases spanning the gap. CDR3 size: 19 residues. CDR1 and CDR2 (germline): LNHNV, YYDKDF (reference sequence). CDR3 nucleotides: TGTGCCACCAGCAGAGGTTGGCAGTCACACGACATAGCCAAAAACATTCAGTACTTC. Translating gives CATSRGWQSHDIAKNIQYF.

The rearrangement uses TRBV7-2 and TRBJ1-2; 9 bases agree with TRBD1. J gave up 8 bases and V 1 base, and 5 bases lay outside the gene matches. This CDR3 spans 14 amino acids. Germline-derived CDR1 and CDR2 are SGHTA and FQGNSA. The CDR3 nucleotides are TGTGCCAGCAGCTTAGGAGACAGGGGGTACGGCTACACCTTC. Encoded protein: CASSLGDRGYGYTF.

The CDR3 DNA reads as TGTGCCAGCAGCCGCCGGACTAGCGGGGGCCGAGAGACCCAGTACTTC. Translating it yields CASSRRTSGGRETQYF. The chain uses TRBV7-9 and TRBJ2-5; the match to TRBD2 covers 13 bases. The CDR3 is 16 residues long. Germline V lookup: CDR1 SEHNR, CDR2 FQNEAQ (reference sequence). J gave up 4 bases and V 5 bases, and 7 bases lay outside the gene matches. Looking up the rest from reference TRBV7-9 and TRBJ2-5 gives the full variable domain: DTGVSQNPRHKITKRGQNVTFRCDPISEHNRLYWYRQTLGQGPEFLTYFQNEAQLEKSRLLSDRFSAERPKGSFSTLEIQRTEQGDSAMYLCASSRRTSGGRETQYFGPGTRLLVL.

The chain uses TRBV28 and TRBJ2-5; possible D gene TRBD1, 6 bases. The germline V gene encodes CDR1 MDHEN and CDR2 SYDVKM. V was clipped by 5 bases and J by 5 bases, with 21 bases between them. The CDR3 loop spans 16 amino acids. The CDR3 region is CASSRRAWGPRETQYF. CDR3 coding DNA: TGTGCCAGCAGTCGCCGAGCATGGGGGCCGAGGGAGACCCAGTACTTC.

The chain recombines TRBV7-3 with TRBJ2-1; 7 nucleotides line up with TRBD1. The germline V gene encodes CDR1 SGHTA and CDR2 FQGTGA. Trimming removed 3 bases from V and 0 bases from J; junction bases left unmatched: 8. The CDR3 is 17 residues long. CDR3 coding DNA: TGTGCCAGCAGCTTTGAGGTGGACAGGAGCTCCTACAATGAGCAGTTCTTC. Its protein product is CASSFEVDRSSYNEQFF.

Only a few counts were recorded for this clone. This chain connects TRBV19 to TRBJ1-4; TRBD1 aligns across 7 bases. Trimming cost V 4 bases and J 4 bases; bases outside gene matches: 6. CDR3 length: 15 amino acids. CDR1 and CDR2 (germline): LNHDA, SQIVND (reference sequence). CDR3 coding DNA: TGTGCCAGTAGTACCCTGGGACAGTTTAATGAAAAACTGTTTTTT. Protein product: CASSTLGQFNEKLFF.

V is TRBV7-6 and J is TRBJ2-3, with 8 bases matching TRBD2. The germline gives CDR1 SGHVS, CDR2 FNYEAQ. Trimming cost V 2 bases and J 1 base; bases outside gene matches: 8. This CDR3 is 17 amino acids long. This CDR3 reads CASSLRGGASGTDTQYF. CDR3 coding DNA: TGTGCCAGCAGCTTACGGGGGGGCGCTAGCGGCACAGATACGCAGTATTTT. The entire variable domain, with the rest obtained from reference TRBV7-6 and TRBJ2-3, is as follows: GAGVSQSPRYKVTKRGQDVALRCDPISGHVSLYWYRQALGQGPEFLTYFNYEAQQDKSGLPNDRFSAERPEGSISTLTIQRTEQRDSAMYRCASSLRGGASGTDTQYFGPGTRLTVL.

The chain has TRBV6-5 and TRBJ2-5; D perhaps matches TRBD1 (5 bases). The CDR3 consists of 13 residues. Germline CDR1 reads MNHEY; CDR2 reads SVGAGI. V lost 6 bases, J lost 3 bases, and 11 bases lay in between. The CDR3 protein is CASSTGMEETQYF. DNA for the CDR3: TGTGCCAGCAGCACAGGAATGGAAGAGACCCAGTACTTC.

V and J are TRBV30 and TRBJ1-1; 10 bases match TRBD1. The CDR3 has 15 amino acids. Germline assignment: CDR1 GTSNPN and CDR2 SVGIG (reference sequence). The V and J ends lost 6 bases and 4 bases, in that order; junction bases with no gene match: 11. The CDR3 sequence: CACLHPDRGGTEAFF. In DNA form, the CDR3 reads TGTGCCTGCTTGCACCCGGACAGGGGGGGCACTGAAGCTTTCTTT.

This chain uses TRBV15 with TRBJ2-5, with TRBD1 matching over 8 bases. V gave up 1 base and J gave up 3 bases; unmatched junction bases: 10. In germline, CDR1 is LNHNV, CDR2 YYDKDF (reference sequence). CDR3 size: 17 residues. The CDR3 region has the DNA TGTGCCACCAGCAGAGTAATTAACAGGGGGATAGAAGAGACCCAGTACTTC. This sequence encodes CATSRVINRGIEETQYF. Full variable domain (remainder filled in from reference TRBV15 and TRBJ2-5): DAMVIQNPRYQVTQFGKPVTLSCSQTLNHNVMYWYQQKSSQAPKLLFHYYDKDFNNEADTPDNFQSRRPNTSFCFLDIRSPGLGDTAMYLCATSRVINRGIEETQYFGPGTRLLVL.

The V call is TRBV3-1 (or the pseudogene TRBV3-2), the J call TRBJ1-2, with TRBD1 identical over 9 bases. After removal of 5 bases from V and 8 bases from J, the junction contained 12 bases not matched to a gene. The CDR3 has 15 residues. Germline lookup yields CDR1 LGHDT and CDR2 YNNKEL (reference sequence). In DNA form, the CDR3 reads TGTGCCAGCAGCACAGTAACAGGGGGCGCGGGGGGCTACACCTTC. Translating it yields CASSTVTGGAGGYTF.

The rearrangement uses TRBV6-6 and TRBJ1-4; 8 bases are a match to TRBD1. Germline assignment: CDR1 MNHNY and CDR2 SVGAGI (reference sequence). Germline trimming cut 6 bases from V and 7 bases from J; bases unmatched to any gene: 10. This CDR3 is built from 15 residues. CDR3 protein: CASSPPGGLGEKLFF. CDR3 bases: TGTGCCAGCAGCCCCCCAGGGGGCCTGGGTGAAAAACTGTTTTTT.

The rearrangement uses TRBV9 and TRBJ2-1; TRBD2 agrees at 11 bases. The germline CDR1 and CDR2 sequences are SGDLS and YYNGEE. CDR3 length equals 17 residues. V lost 3 bases and J lost 1; bases outside the gene matches: 6. The CDR3 reads CASSAPTSGSSYNEQFF. The CDR3 nucleotides are TGTGCCAGCAGCGCTCCCACTAGCGGGAGTTCCTACAATGAGCAGTTCTTC.